A selection of T cell receptor beta chains follows, all from one sample in a study of metastatic and nonmetastatic thyroid tumors. TCRdb ran MiXCR on the PCR reads. The sample has more than 20,000 clones, 20% to 30% seen once. Material: tumor tissue. The receptors were gathered from a male donor with papillary thyroid cancer or a benign thyroid nodule (not recorded which). Some clones in this sample may be carry-over from other donors' samples. The CDR3 runs from the conserved cysteine through the conserved F or W. Fields, in order: V gene, J gene, D gene, clone size, CDR3 protein, CDR3 DNA. A D gene is named only where the DNA matches it firmly. Clone size is not always given. Where it is, it says once, few, many or a class for expanded clones.

TRBV7-2	TRBJ1-5	-	many	CASSLEGYQPQHF	TGTGCCAGCAGCTTAGAGGGTTATCAGCCCCAGCATTTT
TRBV20-1	TRBJ2-3	-	many	CSASDYRDHSAQRTDTQYF	TGCAGTGCTAGTGACTACCGGGACCACAGTGCTCAACGCACAGATACGCAGTATTTT
TRBV18	TRBJ1-4	-	few	CASSPFSRVAEKLFF	TGTGCCAGCTCACCTTTTTCCAGGGTAGCTGAAAAACTGTTTTTT
TRBV11-2	TRBJ2-3	-	-	CASSLRGPSGTDTQYF	TGTGCCAGCAGCTTAAGAGGTCCCAGCGGTACAGATACGCAGTATTTT
TRBV19	TRBJ1-2	-	many	CASSRSGDYGYTF	TGTGCCAGTAGTAGGTCAGGAGACTATGGCTACACCTTC
TRBV7-9	TRBJ2-7	-	many	CASSLWTDYEQYF	TGTGCCAGCAGCTTATGGACAGATTACGAGCAGTACTTC
TRBV2	TRBJ1-1	TRBD1	few	CASSLQGQNTEAFF	TGTGCCAGCAGTTTACAGGGGCAGAACACTGAAGCTTTCTTT
TRBV5-1	TRBJ1-1	-	many	CASSLSGTPPNEAFF	TGCGCCAGCAGCTTGTCCGGCACACCCCCGAACGAGGCTTTCTTT
TRBV6-5	TRBJ1-2	-	few	CASSYSSMVGYGYTF	TGTGCCAGCAGTTACTCGAGCATGGTGGGGTATGGCTACACATTC
TRBV18	TRBJ1-1	-	many	CASSPGEMTRTEAFF	TGTGCCAGCTCACCGGGCGAAATGACACGGACTGAAGCTTTCTTT
TRBV3-1	TRBJ1-6	-	-	CASSHQGNSPLHF	TGTGCCAGCAGCCATCAGGGGAATTCACCCCTCCACTTT
TRBV20-1	TRBJ1-3	-	many	CSARDGGGNTIYF	TGCAGTGCTAGAGATGGGGGAGGGAACACCATATATTTT
TRBV29-1	TRBJ2-2	-	many	CSVGRTGELFF	TGCAGCGTTGGCCGCACCGGGGAGCTGTTTTTT
TRBV7-9	TRBJ1-4	TRBD1	-	CASSEGQGEKLFF	TGTGCCAGCAGCGAGGGACAGGGGGAAAAACTGTTTTTT
TRBV6-1	TRBJ2-1	-	medium-sized	CASSYRDGSYNEQFF	TGTGCCAGCAGCTACCGGGACGGCTCCTACAATGAGCAGTTCTTC
TRBV7-8	TRBJ2-1	-	many	CATRVAALSYNEQFF	TGTGCCACCAGAGTAGCGGCCCTCTCCTACAATGAGCAGTTCTTC
TRBV7-9	TRBJ2-3	TRBD1	many	CASSPGQAFTDTQYF	TGTGCCAGCAGCCCGGGACAGGCCTTCACAGATACGCAGTATTTT
TRBV7-2	TRBJ2-7	-	few	CASSQNSCEQYF	TGTGCCAGCAGCCAAAACAGTTGCGAGCAGTACTTC
TRBV4-1	TRBJ1-1	-	many	CASSPGFGEAEAFF	TGCGCCAGCAGCCCCGGATTTGGGGAGGCTGAAGCTTTCTTT
TRBV5-1	TRBJ1-1	-	-	CASSWGAYTEAFF	TGCGCCAGCAGCTGGGGAGCGTACACTGAAGCTTTCTTT
TRBV15	TRBJ2-2	-	medium-sized	CATQSGTPGELFF	TGTGCCACCCAATCTGGAACTCCCGGGGAGCTGTTTTTT
TRBV4-1	TRBJ1-2	-	-	CASSQDPWAVYGYTF	TGCGCCAGCAGCCAAGATCCCTGGGCGGTCTATGGCTACACCTTC
TRBV10-3	TRBJ2-7	-	many	CAIIQGSHWGSYEQYF	TGTGCCATCATTCAGGGCAGTCACTGGGGGTCCTACGAGCAGTACTTC
TRBV10-3	TRBJ1-5	TRBD1	medium-sized	CAIGTGDPNQPQHF	TGTGCCATCGGGACAGGGGACCCTAATCAGCCCCAGCATTTT
TRBV5-6	TRBJ1-2	TRBD1	medium-sized	CASSSMETTGVYGYTF	TGTGCCAGCAGCTCGATGGAAACAACAGGGGTCTATGGCTACACCTTC
TRBV5-1	TRBJ1-3	-	many	CASRDLEGNTIYF	TGCGCCAGCAGGGACTTGGAAGGAAACACCATATATTTT
TRBV6-2/TRBV6-3	TRBJ2-7	TRBD2	-	CASSYYRGDYEQYF	TGTGCCAGCAGTTACTATCGGGGGGACTACGAGCAATACTTC
TRBV14	TRBJ2-1	TRBD1	many	CASSSYRGKDEQFF	TGTGCCAGCAGTTCATACAGGGGTAAGGATGAGCAGTTCTTC
TRBV7-8	TRBJ2-7	-	once	CASSRGRNSEEQYF	TGTGCCAGCAGTCGGGGGAGGAATAGCGAAGAGCAGTACTTC
TRBV5-5	TRBJ2-5	TRBD2	-	CDSKAGGLAETQYF	TGTGACAGCAAGGCGGGGGGACTCGCAGAGACCCAGTACTTC
TRBV11-1	TRBJ2-7	TRBD1	many	CASSSFRTGGPTYEQYF	TGTGCCAGCAGCTCATTTCGTACAGGGGGCCCGACCTACGAGCAGTACTTC
TRBV20-1	TRBJ2-7	TRBD2	many	CSFRLAGGYEQYF	TGCAGCTTCCGACTAGCGGGAGGCTACGAGCAGTACTTC
TRBV10-3	TRBJ2-1	TRBD1	-	CAISDPGQGRNEQFF	TGTGCCATCAGTGACCCGGGACAGGGGCGGAATGAGCAGTTCTTC
TRBV24-1	TRBJ2-2	-	many	CATSGFSPTGELFF	TGTGCCACCAGTGGGTTTAGCCCGACCGGGGAGCTGTTTTTT
TRBV29-1	TRBJ2-5	TRBD2	many	CSVRLAGGPATQYF	TGCAGCGTGAGACTAGCGGGAGGGCCTGCGACCCAGTACTTC
TRBV20-1	TRBJ1-1	-	once	CSAGHRQNTEAFF	TGCAGTGCTGGACATCGACAGAACACTGAAGCTTTCTTT
TRBV6-1	TRBJ2-5	-	many	CASLAETQYF	TGTGCCAGCCTTGCGGAGACCCAGTACTTC
TRBV10-2	TRBJ2-7	TRBD1	many	CASTGTGGYEQYF	TGCGCCAGCACTGGGACAGGGGGATACGAGCAGTACTTC
TRBV11-1	TRBJ2-1	TRBD2	many	CARAGREFLNEQFF	TGTGCCCGGGCAGGGCGGGAGTTTCTGAATGAGCAGTTCTTC
TRBV6-4	TRBJ2-1	TRBD2	-	CSSSDSAGSYTEQFF	TGTTCCAGCAGTGACTCAGCGGGATCCTACACTGAGCAGTTCTTC
TRBV25-1	TRBJ2-7	-	many	CASRGWQGGSYEQYF	TGTGCCAGCAGGGGGTGGCAGGGGGGCTCCTACGAGCAGTACTTC
TRBV6-1	TRBJ2-2	TRBD1	few	CVSSDSTGGAGELFF	TGTGTCAGCAGTGACTCGACAGGGGGCGCCGGGGAGCTGTTTTTT
TRBV5-1	TRBJ1-2	-	-	CASSAALGSGLYGYTF	TGCGCCAGCAGCGCGGCATTGGGATCGGGACTCTATGGCTACACCTTC
TRBV7-2	TRBJ1-3	-	-	CASSAQVHSGNTIYF	TGTGCCAGCAGCGCGCAGGTTCACTCTGGAAACACCATATATTTT
TRBV20-1	TRBJ2-6	TRBD1	-	CSASDRGGANVLTF	TGCAGTGCTTCCGACAGGGGTGGGGCCAACGTCCTGACTTTC
TRBV6-2/TRBV6-3	TRBJ2-1	TRBD2	medium-sized	CASSYASGRGSYNEQFF	TGTGCCAGCAGTTACGCTAGCGGGAGAGGGTCCTACAATGAGCAGTTCTTC
TRBV11-2	TRBJ2-1	TRBD1	-	CASSLGTGKQNEQFF	TGTGCCAGCAGCTTAGGGACAGGGAAACAGAATGAGCAGTTCTTC
TRBV9	TRBJ2-5	TRBD1	many	CASSGGQGAGETQYF	TGTGCCAGCAGCGGGGGACAGGGGGCTGGGGAGACCCAGTACTTC
TRBV4-1	TRBJ1-5	-	many	CASSQDNRPRVPQHF	TGCGCCAGCAGCCAAGATAACAGGCCCCGAGTGCCCCAGCATTTT
TRBV6-5	TRBJ2-7	-	medium-sized	CASSYQPGLLYEQYF	TGTGCCAGCAGTTACCAGCCGGGACTCCTCTACGAGCAGTACTTC
TRBV6-2/TRBV6-3	TRBJ2-5	TRBD2	many	CASRSGRIPGETQYF	TGTGCCAGCAGGAGCGGGAGGATCCCGGGAGAGACCCAGTACTTC
TRBV9	TRBJ1-2	-	many	CASSVLPEGNYGYTF	TGTGCCAGCAGCGTTCTCCCAGAAGGTAACTATGGCTACACCTTC
TRBV5-1	TRBJ2-7	TRBD2	many	CASSAGTSGRHEQYF	TGCGCCAGCAGCGCTGGGACTAGCGGGAGGCACGAGCAGTACTTC
TRBV5-1	TRBJ2-2	-	-	CASSPDEGWNTGELFF	TGCGCCAGCAGCCCGGACGAGGGATGGAACACCGGGGAGCTGTTTTTT
TRBV7-2	TRBJ2-7	-	once	CASSLGLSGAYEQYF	TGTGCCAGCAGCTTGGGGTTATCGGGAGCCTACGAGCAGTACTTC
TRBV28	TRBJ2-5	-	-	CASKRARACETQYF	TGTGCCAGCAAGAGGGCGAGGGCCTGTGAGACCCAGTACTTC
TRBV20-1	TRBJ2-1	TRBD2	-	CSARTSGRSHSYNEQFF	TGCAGTGCTAGAACTAGCGGGAGGTCCCACTCCTACAATGAGCAGTTCTTC
TRBV9	TRBJ2-7	-	many	CASSVGAAHDSEQYF	TGTGCCAGCAGCGTAGGGGCAGCCCACGACTCCGAGCAGTACTTC